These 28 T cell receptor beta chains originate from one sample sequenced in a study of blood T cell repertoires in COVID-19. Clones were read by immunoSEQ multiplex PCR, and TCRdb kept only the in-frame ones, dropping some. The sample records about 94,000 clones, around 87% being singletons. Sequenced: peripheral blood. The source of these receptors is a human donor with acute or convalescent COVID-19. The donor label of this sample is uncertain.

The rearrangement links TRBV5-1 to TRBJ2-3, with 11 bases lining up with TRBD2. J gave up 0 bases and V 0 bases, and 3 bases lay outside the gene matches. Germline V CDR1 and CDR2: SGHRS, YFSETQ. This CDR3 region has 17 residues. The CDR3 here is CASSLELAGGSTDTQYF. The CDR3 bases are TGCGCCAGCAGCTTGGAGTTAGCGGGGGGGAGCACAGATACGCAGTATTTT.

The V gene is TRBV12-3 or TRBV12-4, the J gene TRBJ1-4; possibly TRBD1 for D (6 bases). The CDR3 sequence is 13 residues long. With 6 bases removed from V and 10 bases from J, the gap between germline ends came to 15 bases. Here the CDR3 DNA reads TGTGCCAGCAGCCCGGGACAAGTCGGAAAACTGTTTTTT. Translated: CASSPGQVGKLFF.

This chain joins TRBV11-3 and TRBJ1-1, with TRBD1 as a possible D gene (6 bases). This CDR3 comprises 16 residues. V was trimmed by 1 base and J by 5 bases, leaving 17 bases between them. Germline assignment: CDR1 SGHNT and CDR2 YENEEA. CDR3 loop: CASSLGDTGGWTEAFF. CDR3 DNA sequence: TGTGCCAGCAGCTTAGGGGACACGGGAGGTTGGACTGAAGCTTTCTTT.

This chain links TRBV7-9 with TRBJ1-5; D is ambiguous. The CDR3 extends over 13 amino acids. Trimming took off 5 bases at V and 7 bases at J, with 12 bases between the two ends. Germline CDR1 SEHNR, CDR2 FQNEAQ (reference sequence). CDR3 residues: CASSPTSWQPQHF. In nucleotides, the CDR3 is TGTGCCAGCAGCCCGACATCGTGGCAGCCCCAGCATTTT.

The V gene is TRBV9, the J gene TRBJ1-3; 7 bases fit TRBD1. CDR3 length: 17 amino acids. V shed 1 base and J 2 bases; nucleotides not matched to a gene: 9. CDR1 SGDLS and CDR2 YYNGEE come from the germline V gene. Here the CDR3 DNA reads TGTGCCAGCAGCGTAACGGCAGGGGGTACGGCTGGAAACACCATATATTTT. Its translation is CASSVTAGGTAGNTIYF.

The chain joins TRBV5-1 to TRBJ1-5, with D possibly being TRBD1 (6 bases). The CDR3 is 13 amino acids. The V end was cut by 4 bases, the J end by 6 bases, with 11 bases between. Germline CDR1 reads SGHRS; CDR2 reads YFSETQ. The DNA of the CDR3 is TGCGCCAGCAGCGAACAGGGTTTTCAGCCCCAGCATTTT. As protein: CASSEQGFQPQHF.

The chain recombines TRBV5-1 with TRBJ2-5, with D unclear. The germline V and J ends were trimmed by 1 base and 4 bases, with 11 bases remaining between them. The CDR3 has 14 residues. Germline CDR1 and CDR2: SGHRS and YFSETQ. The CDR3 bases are TGCGCCAGCAGCTTGCCAGACCGGGTAGAGACCCAGTACTTC. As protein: CASSLPDRVETQYF.

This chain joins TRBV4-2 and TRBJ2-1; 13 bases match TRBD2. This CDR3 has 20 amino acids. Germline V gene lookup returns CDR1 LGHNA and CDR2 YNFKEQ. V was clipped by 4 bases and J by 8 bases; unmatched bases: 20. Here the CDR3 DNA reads TGTGCCAGCAGCCTCAAACCCCCAACTAGCGGGGGGGCCTTCGGCGATGAGCAGTTCTTC. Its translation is CASSLKPPTSGGAFGDEQFF.

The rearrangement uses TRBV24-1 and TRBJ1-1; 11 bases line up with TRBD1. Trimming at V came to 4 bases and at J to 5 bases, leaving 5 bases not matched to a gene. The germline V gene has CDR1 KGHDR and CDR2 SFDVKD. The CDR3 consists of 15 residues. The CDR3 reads CATSDGTGGRTEAFF. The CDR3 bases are TGTGCCACCAGTGACGGGACAGGGGGTCGAACTGAAGCTTTCTTT.

The DNA of the CDR3 is TGTGCCAGCAGCTGGGGGACTACCCGGGATACGCAGTATTTT. Protein product: CASSWGTTRDTQYF. The chain uses TRBV7-9 and TRBJ2-3, with TRBD2 matching over 7 bases. This CDR3 has 14 residues. CDR1 is SEHNR, CDR2 FQNEAQ, per germline (reference sequence). Trimming removed 4 bases from V and 6 bases from J; junction bases left unmatched: 7.

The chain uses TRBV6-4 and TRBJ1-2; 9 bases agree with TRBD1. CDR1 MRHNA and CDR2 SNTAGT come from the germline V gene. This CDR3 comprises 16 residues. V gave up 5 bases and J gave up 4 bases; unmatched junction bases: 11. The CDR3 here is CASSLSGGQGLYGYTF. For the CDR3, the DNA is TGTGCCAGCAGTCTTTCCGGGGGACAGGGTCTCTATGGCTACACCTTC.

The CDR3 DNA sequence: TGTGCCTGGATTGATATACAGGGGATCGTTAACTATGGCTACACCTTC. Protein product: CAWIDIQGIVNYGYTF. The chain employs TRBV30 and TRBJ1-2; 7 positions match TRBD1. Trimming at V came to 4 bases and at J to 1 base, leaving 12 bases not matched to a gene. Germline V gene sequence: CDR1 GTSNPN, CDR2 SVGIG (reference sequence). This CDR3 is built from 16 residues.

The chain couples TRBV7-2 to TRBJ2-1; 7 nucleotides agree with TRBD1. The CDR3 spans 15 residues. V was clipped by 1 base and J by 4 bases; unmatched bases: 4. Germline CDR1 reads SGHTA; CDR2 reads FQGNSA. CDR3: CASSLGQGLYNEQFF. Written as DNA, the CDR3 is TGTGCCAGCAGCTTAGGACAGGGCCTTTACAATGAGCAGTTCTTC.

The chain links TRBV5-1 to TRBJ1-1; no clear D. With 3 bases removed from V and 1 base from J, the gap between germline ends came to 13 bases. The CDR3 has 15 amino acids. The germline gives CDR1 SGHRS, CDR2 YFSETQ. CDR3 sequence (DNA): TGCGCCAGCAGCTACACCCCGACTGCGAACACTGAAGCTTTCTTT. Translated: CASSYTPTANTEAFF. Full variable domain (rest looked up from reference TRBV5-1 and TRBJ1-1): KAGVTQTPRYLIKTRGQQVTLSCSPISGHRSVSWYQQTPGQGLQFLFEYFSETQRNKGNFPGRFSGRQFSNSRSEMNVSTLELGDSALYLCASSYTPTANTEAFFGQGTRLTVV.

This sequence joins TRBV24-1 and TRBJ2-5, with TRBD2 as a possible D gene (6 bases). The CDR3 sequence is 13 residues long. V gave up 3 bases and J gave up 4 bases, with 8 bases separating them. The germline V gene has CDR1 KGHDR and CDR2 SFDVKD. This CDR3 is CATSDGGIETQYF. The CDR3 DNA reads TGTGCCACCAGTGATGGGGGGATAGAGACCCAGTACTTC.

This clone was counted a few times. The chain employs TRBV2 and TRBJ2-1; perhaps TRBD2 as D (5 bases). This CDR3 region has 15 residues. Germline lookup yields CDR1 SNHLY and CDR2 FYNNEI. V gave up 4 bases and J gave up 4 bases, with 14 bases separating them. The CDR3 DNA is TGTGCCAGCAGTGTATCGGGGAAAACATACAATGAGCAGTTCTTC. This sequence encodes CASSVSGKTYNEQFF.

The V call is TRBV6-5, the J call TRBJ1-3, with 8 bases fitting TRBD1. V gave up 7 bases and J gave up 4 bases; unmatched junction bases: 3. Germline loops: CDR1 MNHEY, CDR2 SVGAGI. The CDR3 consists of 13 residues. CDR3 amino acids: CASTYRGGNTIYF. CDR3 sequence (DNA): TGTGCCAGCACGTACAGGGGGGGAAACACCATATATTTT.

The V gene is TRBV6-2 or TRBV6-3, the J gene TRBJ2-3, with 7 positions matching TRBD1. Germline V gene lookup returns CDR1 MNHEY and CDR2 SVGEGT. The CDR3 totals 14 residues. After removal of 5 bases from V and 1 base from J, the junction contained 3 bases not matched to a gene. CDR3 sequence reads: CASSNRGGTDTQYF. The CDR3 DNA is TGTGCCAGCAGTAACAGGGGCGGCACAGATACGCAGTATTTT.

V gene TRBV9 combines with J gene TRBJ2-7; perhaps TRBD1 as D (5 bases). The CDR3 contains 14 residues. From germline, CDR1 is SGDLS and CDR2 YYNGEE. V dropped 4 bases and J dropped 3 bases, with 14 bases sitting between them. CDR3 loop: CASSLQDINYEQYF. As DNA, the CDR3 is TGTGCCAGCAGCCTACAGGACATTAACTACGAGCAGTACTTC.

The CDR3 DNA sequence: TGTGCCCTAAGGGGACAGGGAGGCGGCTACACCTTC. Protein product: CALRGQGGGYTF. The genes are TRBV6-5 and TRBJ1-2; 9 bases map to TRBD1. The CDR3 is made up of 12 amino acids. V lost 11 bases and J lost 8; bases outside the gene matches: 9. Germline V gene data show CDR1 as MNHEY and CDR2 as SVGAGI.

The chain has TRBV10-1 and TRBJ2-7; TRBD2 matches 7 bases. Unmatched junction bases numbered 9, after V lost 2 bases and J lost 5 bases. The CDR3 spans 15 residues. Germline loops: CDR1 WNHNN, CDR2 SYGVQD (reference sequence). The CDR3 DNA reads TGCGCCAGCAGTGAGGGGGGGGGAAGTTTGAACGAGCAGTACTTC. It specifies CASSEGGGSLNEQYF.

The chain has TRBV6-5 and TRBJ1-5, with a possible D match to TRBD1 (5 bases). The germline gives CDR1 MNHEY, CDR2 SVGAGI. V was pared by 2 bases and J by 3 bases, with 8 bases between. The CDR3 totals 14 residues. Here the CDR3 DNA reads TGTGCCAGCAGTTACGGGGGGGACAATCAGCCCCAGCATTTT. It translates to CASSYGGDNQPQHF.

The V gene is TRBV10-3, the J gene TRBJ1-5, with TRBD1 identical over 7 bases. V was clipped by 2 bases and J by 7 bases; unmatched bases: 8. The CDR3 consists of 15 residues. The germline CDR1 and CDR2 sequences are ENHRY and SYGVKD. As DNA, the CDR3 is TGTGCCATCAGTGAGGTAGGACAGGCGGGGCAGCCCCAGCATTTT. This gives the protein CAISEVGQAGQPQHF.

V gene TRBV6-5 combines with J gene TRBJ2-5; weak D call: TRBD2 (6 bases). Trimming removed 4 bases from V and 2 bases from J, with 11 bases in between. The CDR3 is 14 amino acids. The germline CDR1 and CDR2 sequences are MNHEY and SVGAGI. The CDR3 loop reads CASSWRDFQETQYF. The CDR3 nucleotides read TGTGCCAGCAGTTGGCGGGACTTTCAAGAGACCCAGTACTTC.

The CDR3 bases are TGTGCCAGCAGCGTAGCTAGCGGGGGGTTACCCGGGGAGCTGTTTTTT. This sequence encodes CASSVASGGLPGELFF. This chain uses TRBV9 with TRBJ2-2; 11 positions agree with TRBD2. J was trimmed by 6 bases and V by 0 bases; bases with no gene match: 4. The germline gives CDR1 SGDLS, CDR2 YYNGEE. The CDR3 has 16 amino acids.

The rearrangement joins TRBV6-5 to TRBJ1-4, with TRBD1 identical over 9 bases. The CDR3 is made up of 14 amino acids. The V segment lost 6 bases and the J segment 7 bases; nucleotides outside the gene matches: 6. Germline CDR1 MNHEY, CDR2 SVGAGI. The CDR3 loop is CASRRTGVREKLFF. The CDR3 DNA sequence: TGTGCCAGCAGGCGGACAGGGGTTCGTGAAAAACTGTTTTTT.

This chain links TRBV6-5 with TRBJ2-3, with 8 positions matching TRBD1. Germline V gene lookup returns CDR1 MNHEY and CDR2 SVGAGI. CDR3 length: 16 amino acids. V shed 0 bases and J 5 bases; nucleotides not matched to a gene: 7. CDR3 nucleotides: TGTGCCAGCAGTTACTCGGACAGGGCGGCCCGAGATACGCAGTATTTT. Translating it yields CASSYSDRAARDTQYF.

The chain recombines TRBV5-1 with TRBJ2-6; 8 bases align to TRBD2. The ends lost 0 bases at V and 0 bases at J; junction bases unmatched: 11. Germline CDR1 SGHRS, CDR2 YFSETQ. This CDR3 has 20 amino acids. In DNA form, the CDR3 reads TGCGCCAGCAGCTTGGCCGTACCAGCGGGGGTGTCCTCTGGGGCCAACGTCCTGACTTTC. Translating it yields CASSLAVPAGVSSGANVLTF. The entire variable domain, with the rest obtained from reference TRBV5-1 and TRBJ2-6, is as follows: KAGVTQTPRYLIKTRGQQVTLSCSPISGHRSVSWYQQTPGQGLQFLFEYFSETQRNKGNFPGRFSGRQFSNSRSEMNVSTLELGDSALYLCASSLAVPAGVSSGANVLTFGAGSRLTVL.